These T cell receptor beta chains were read from a single sample in a study of blood T cell repertoires in COVID-19. The method was immunoSEQ multiplex PCR; TCRdb's version includes in-frame clones alone and lacks a portion of them. There are approximately 250,000 clones in the sample; 84% occur only once, and around 9.1% lies in the top ten. Source material: peripheral blood. The receptors come from a human donor in a cohort sampled during active COVID-19. CDR3s include the opening cysteine and the closing phenylalanine or tryptophan. A D gene is named only where the DNA matches it firmly. Only part of the rows carry a size: once, few, many, or a class if the clone is expanded.

-	TRBJ2-2	TRBV28	-	TGTGCCAGCAGTTTTTCGGGAGCGAACACCGGGGAGCTGTTTTTT	CASSFSGANTGELFF
TRBD2	TRBJ2-3	TRBV16	-	TGTGCCAGCAGCCACTACCTAGCGGGCAGCGCAGATACGCAGTATTTT	CASSHYLAGSADTQYF
-	TRBJ2-3	TRBV5-1	-	TGCGCCAGCAGTCGGGACTTTAGGCCCGAAACAGATACGCAGTATTTT	CASSRDFRPETDTQYF
TRBD1	TRBJ1-1	TRBV6-5	once	TGTGCCAGCCAGCCCCCGGGACAGGCCTCTGAAGCTTTCTTT	CASQPPGQASEAFF
-	TRBJ1-2	TRBV6-5	-	TGTGCCAGCAGGCCCACCTACTTCGACTCGCGTGGCTACACCTTC	CASRPTYFDSRGYTF
TRBD1	TRBJ1-3	TRBV28	-	TGTGCCAGCAGTTTGTTCGGGACAGGAGGCCACAACACCATATATTTT	CASSLFGTGGHNTIYF
TRBD1	TRBJ1-6	TRBV7-2	-	TGTGCCAGCAGCGGACAGGGATATAATTCACCCCTCCACTTT	CASSGQGYNSPLHF
-	TRBJ2-2	TRBV11-1	-	TGTGCCAGCAGCCCCCGGGGGACGAACACCGGGGAGCTGTTTTTT	CASSPRGTNTGELFF
TRBD2	TRBJ2-1	TRBV11-2	-	TGTGCCAGCAGCGGTGGGGCTACTAGCGGGAGGTGGAATGAGCAGTTCTTC	CASSGGATSGRWNEQFF
TRBD1	TRBJ1-3	TRBV23-1	-	TGCGCCAGCAGCAAGGACAGGAGCTCTGGAAACACCATATATTTT	CASSKDRSSGNTIYF
-	TRBJ2-2	TRBV19	-	TGTGCCAGTAGTATTACCAGGATGAACACCGGGGAGCTGTTTTTT	CASSITRMNTGELFF
-	TRBJ1-1	TRBV5-1	-	TGCGCCAGCAGGACGGGGAGGGCAGGCACTGAAGCTTTCTTT	CASRTGRAGTEAFF
-	TRBJ1-1	TRBV19	few	TGTGCCAGTAGTTCCGGGACACAAGCTTTCTTT	CASSSGTQAFF
-	TRBJ1-3	TRBV9	-	TGTGCCAGCAGCGTGAGCGGGTTGGGGTCCGTCTCTGGAAACACCATATATTTT	CASSVSGLGSVSGNTIYF
TRBD1	TRBJ2-7	TRBV5-5	-	TGTGCCAGCAGCTTGGCGGTGGGACAGGGGTCCTACGAGCAGTACTTC	CASSLAVGQGSYEQYF
TRBD2	TRBJ2-1	TRBV5-1	-	TGCGCCAGCAGCCGGACTAGCGGGATAGCCGGCAATGAGCAGTTCTTC	CASSRTSGIAGNEQFF
-	TRBJ1-1	TRBV4-3	-	TGCGCCAGCAGATCGTTTACAGGGTCGGACACTGAAGCTTTCTTT	CASRSFTGSDTEAFF
TRBD2	TRBJ2-5	TRBV11-3	once	TGTGCCAGCAGCTTAGCGGGAGGTCCCCAAGAGACCCAGTACTTC	CASSLAGGPQETQYF
-	TRBJ1-2	TRBV15	-	TGTGCCACCAGCAGAGATCTGGGGAGGGGATGGGGCTACACCTTC	CATSRDLGRGWGYTF
-	TRBJ2-2	TRBV5-4	-	TGTGCCAGCAGCGTACAGGGCGACACCGGGGAGCTGTTTTTT	CASSVQGDTGELFF
TRBD1	TRBJ1-2	TRBV5-6	-	TGTGCCAGCAGGCCGACCTCGGACAGGAACTATGGCTACACCTTC	CASRPTSDRNYGYTF
TRBD2	TRBJ2-1	TRBV7-2	few	TGTGCCAGCAGCTTACTAGCGGGGGGGTACAATGAGCAGTTCTTC	CASSLLAGGYNEQFF
-	TRBJ1-1	TRBV10-3	-	TGTGCCATCAGTGAGCCGACAGGATCTCACTACACTGAAGCTTTCTTT	CAISEPTGSHYTEAFF
TRBD1	TRBJ1-2	TRBV5-1	-	TGCGCCAGCAGCTTGGTAAGGGGACAGATTTTTGATAATGGCTACACCTTC	CASSLVRGQIFDNGYTF
TRBD2	TRBJ2-7	TRBV27	-	TGTGCCAGCAGTCCCTTCGGAGCGGGAGGGCCGGGGGAGCAGTACTTC	CASSPFGAGGPGEQYF
-	TRBJ1-1	TRBV10-3	once	TGTGCCACCAGCCCGGGAGAAGGCACTGAAGCTTTCTTT	CATSPGEGTEAFF
-	TRBJ1-2	TRBV29-1	-	TGCAGCGTGGGCTTGGCCTCCGAGGGAATCAACTATGGCTACACCTTC	CSVGLASEGINYGYTF
TRBD1	TRBJ2-3	TRBV10-1	-	TGCGCCAGCAGGGTCCAAATAGAACAGGGGGCGCCCGTCCATACGCAGTATTTT	CASRVQIEQGAPVHTQYF
-	TRBJ2-2	TRBV4-1	-	TGCGCCAGCAGCCAAGATAGGACACCTAACACCGGGGAGCTGTTTTTT	CASSQDRTPNTGELFF